Below, 10 T cell receptor beta chains from the same sample are listed, as sequenced in a study of blood T cell repertoires in COVID-19. Using immunoSEQ multiplex PCR, the repertoire was profiled, and TCRdb retains in-frame clones only, with some absent. The sample holds about 350,000 clones, roughly 89% seen once. Sequenced input: peripheral blood. All receptors come from an older woman with COVID-19, enrolled during active disease.

The chain is built from TRBV5-1 and TRBJ2-3; D uncertain. This CDR3 comprises 12 residues. V gave up 0 bases and J gave up 4 bases, with 3 bases separating them. Germline lookup yields CDR1 SGHRS and CDR2 YFSETQ. CDR3 DNA: TGCGCCAGCAGCTTGGGAGCAGATACGCAGTATTTT. Translation gives CASSLGADTQYF.

J is TRBJ1-2 and V is TRBV6-1, with D tentatively TRBD1 (6 bases). CDR3 size: 16 residues. Germline CDR1 and CDR2: MNHNS and SASEGT. V was pared by 6 bases and J by 4 bases, with 21 bases between. CDR3 region: CASRELQGTGSYGYTF. The CDR3 DNA follows: TGTGCCAGCAGGGAACTACAGGGCACAGGATCCTATGGCTACACCTTC.

This clone was recorded only once. The V and J genes are TRBV5-8 and TRBJ2-1; 16 bases fit TRBD2. Germline trimming cut 4 bases from V and 0 bases from J; bases unmatched to any gene: 4. There are 18 residues in the CDR3. CDR1 and CDR2 from the germline V gene are SGHTS and YDEGEE. CDR3 loop: CASSQGLAGGSSYNEQFF. CDR3 DNA sequence: TGTGCCAGCAGCCAGGGACTAGCGGGGGGGAGCTCCTACAATGAGCAGTTCTTC.

The chain combines TRBV30 with TRBJ1-1; tentative D call: TRBD1 (6 bases). The ends were cut back, 4 bases at V and 3 bases at J, with 9 bases in the middle. Germline loops: CDR1 GTSNPN, CDR2 SVGIG (reference sequence). The CDR3 length is 12 residues. CDR3 nucleotides: TGTGCCTGGACCACAGGGTACACTGAAGCTTTCTTT. Translated: CAWTTGYTEAFF.

In the case of this clone: Other DNA sequences in this sample translate to the same CDR3. This chain connects TRBV5-6 to TRBJ2-7; TRBD2 might be the D (5 bases). Trimming left V 1 base short and J 3 bases short, with 5 bases between. Germline V gene lookup returns CDR1 SGHDT and CDR2 YYEEEE. This CDR3 spans 12 amino acids. The CDR3 region has the DNA TGTGCCAGCAGCTTGAGCGGCTACGAGCAGTACTTC. This codes for CASSLSGYEQYF.

The V call is TRBV28, the J call TRBJ1-2, with TRBD1 identical over 11 bases. The ends lost 5 bases at V and 0 bases at J; junction bases unmatched: 5. CDR3 length: 16 residues. The germline CDR1 and CDR2 sequences are MDHEN and SYDVKM. CDR3 loop: CASSVGTGGPNYGYTF. The CDR3 bases are TGTGCCAGCAGTGTTGGGACAGGGGGGCCTAACTATGGCTACACCTTC.

The chain employs TRBV12-3 or TRBV12-4 and TRBJ2-7; a weak D match, TRBD2 (5 bases). This CDR3 region has 12 residues. V was cut by 6 bases and J by 6 bases, with 12 bases left in between. This CDR3 is CASSIILVEQYF. The CDR3 nucleotides read TGTGCCAGCAGCATAATACTAGTCGAGCAGTACTTC.

The chain has TRBV15 and TRBJ1-4; 11 bases are shared with TRBD1. J was trimmed by 7 bases and V by 5 bases; bases with no gene match: 0. CDR1 is LNHNV, CDR2 YYDKDF, per germline (reference sequence). The CDR3 totals 13 residues. DNA of the CDR3: TGTGCCACCAGCGGGACAGGGGGTGAAAAACTGTTTTTT. This sequence encodes CATSGTGGEKLFF.

This chain joins TRBV19 and TRBJ2-3; 10 bases line up with TRBD1. This CDR3 contains 16 residues. V shed 5 bases, J shed 0 bases, and the junction held 5 bases outside the gene matches. Germline assignment: CDR1 LNHDA and CDR2 SQIVND (reference sequence). CDR3 loop: CASSAPDRGSTDTQYF. The CDR3 nucleotides read TGTGCCAGTAGTGCCCCGGACAGGGGGAGCACAGATACGCAGTATTTT.

The genes are TRBV5-4 and TRBJ1-3; unclear D gene. Deletions cut 0 bases from V and 4 bases from J, with 11 bases between. Looked up from germline, CDR1 is SGHNT and CDR2 is YYREEE (reference sequence). The CDR3 has 15 residues. The CDR3 DNA reads TGTGCCAGCAGCTTGGACAGATCGTGGGGAAACACCATATATTTT. It encodes CASSLDRSWGNTIYF.